Listed below are T cell receptor beta chains from one sample, sequenced in a study of blood T cell repertoires in COVID-19. TCRdb's table, derived via immunoSEQ multiplex PCR, lists solely in-frame clones and lacks some. The sample includes a few hundred thousand clones, about 89% of them seen just once. Source material: peripheral blood. Receptors originate from a man aged 25 to 40 with acute or convalescent COVID-19. Each CDR3 is given with its conserved first and last residue. The order of the fields is D gene, clone size, J gene, V gene, CDR3 length, CDR3 DNA, CDR3 protein. A D gene is named only where the DNA matches it firmly. Size tells how often a clone was seen (once, few, many) or the class of an expanded clone, and some rows leave it out.

NA NA TRBJ2-3 TRBV6-4 13 TGTGCCAGCAGCAGAGGACGGGAGGATACGCAGTATTTT CASSRGREDTQYF
NA NA TRBJ2-7 TRBV7-5 15 TGTGCCAGAAGCTGGCGAACCGGGAACTCCTACGAGCAGTACTTC CARSWRTGNSYEQYF
TRBD1 NA TRBJ2-2 TRBV4-1 17 TGCGCCAGCAGCCAACCCCCTGGGGACAGGGGGCCCGGGGAGCTGTTTTTT CASSQPPGDRGPGELFF
NA NA TRBJ1-1 TRBV7-9 17 TGTGCCAGCAGACCGGAACACAGGGATGCCCTGAACACTGAAGCTTTCTTT CASRPEHRDALNTEAFF
TRBD2 NA TRBJ2-5 TRBV15 16 TGTGCCACCAGTTTGGGACTAGCGGGGAGCCAAGAGACCCAGTACTTC CATSLGLAGSQETQYF
TRBD1 NA TRBJ1-4 TRBV2 17 TGTGCCAGCAGCGTCCGGAATACAGGGGGAACTAATGAAAAACTGTTTTTT CASSVRNTGGTNEKLFF
TRBD1 NA TRBJ1-5 TRBV30 17 TGTGCCTGGAAGGGGAGTAGGGACAGGGCTAGCAATCAGCCCCAGCATTTT CAWKGSRDRASNQPQHF
NA NA TRBJ2-1 TRBV19 15 TGTGCCAGTAGTATAGACAGCGGGCTCTACAATGAGCAGTTCTTC CASSIDSGLYNEQFF
NA NA TRBJ1-2 TRBV28 13 TGTGCCTGTCATCCTCAGGGACTCTATGGCTACACCTTC CACHPQGLYGYTF
NA NA TRBJ1-4 TRBV5-1 15 TGCGCCAGCAGCTTGGGCGGGGCAGCTAATGAAAAACTGTTTTTT CASSLGGAANEKLFF
TRBD2 NA TRBJ2-1 TRBV18 16 TGTGCCAGCTCATGGGGCTCGGGACTAGCGAGTAATGAGCAGTTCTTC CASSWGSGLASNEQFF
NA NA TRBJ2-1 TRBV19 17 TGTGCCAGTAGTATATCATTCAAGGGACTGTGGGTAAATGAGCAGTTCTTC CASSISFKGLWVNEQFF
NA NA TRBJ2-7 TRBV5-1 14 TGCGCCAGCAGCTTGATGGGGCAGGAAAACGAGCAGTACTTC CASSLMGQENEQYF
TRBD1 NA TRBJ1-5 TRBV2 16 TGTGCCAGCAGTGGGGCAGGGGGCGTTGGCAATCAGCCCCAGCATTTT CASSGAGGVGNQPQHF
NA NA TRBJ2-5 TRBV9 13 TGTGCCAGCAGCCCTCACAACCAAGAGACCCAGTACTTC CASSPHNQETQYF
TRBD1 NA TRBJ2-7 TRBV6-6 13 TGTGCCAGCAGACAGGGGGGCCCCTACGAGCAGTACTTC CASRQGGPYEQYF
NA NA TRBJ2-5 TRBV15 13 TGTGCCACCAGCAGAGATTCGAGGGAGACCCAGTACTTC CATSRDSRETQYF
NA NA TRBJ1-1 TRBV20-1 14 TGCAGTGCTAGTCTTCAGTTCATGAACACTGAAGCTTTCTTT CSASLQFMNTEAFF
NA NA TRBJ1-1 TRBV6-5 14 TGTGCCAGCAGCAGGTCGGGGGGAGGCACTGAAGCTTTCTTT CASSRSGGGTEAFF
TRBD2 NA TRBJ2-7 TRBV5-1 18 TGCGCCAGCAGCTTGGGGCCCCTCGGGAGCGGGAGTACCTACGAGCAGTACTTC CASSLGPLGSGSTYEQYF
TRBD1 NA TRBJ1-2 TRBV28 13 TGTGCCAGCAGCCCGGACAGGTTTTTTGGCTACACCTTC CASSPDRFFGYTF
NA NA TRBJ1-6 TRBV6-6 14 TGTGCCAGCAGCCCCGAGAGGGTGGATTCACCCCTCCACTTT CASSPERVDSPLHF
TRBD2 NA TRBJ2-2 TRBV3-1/TRBV3-2 15 TGTGCCAGCAGCCACTCGGGGGGGAACACCGGGGAGCTGTTTTTT CASSHSGGNTGELFF
NA NA TRBJ2-5 TRBV28 17 TGTGCCAGCAGTCTCAAGGGGGTCTGGACGAAGAAAGAGACCCAGTACTTC CASSLKGVWTKKETQYF
NA NA TRBJ1-2 TRBV6-5 13 TGTGCCAGCAGGGCCGTCGATCGCTATGGCTACACCTTC CASRAVDRYGYTF
TRBD1 NA TRBJ2-1 TRBV29-1 14 TGCAGCGTTGAACCTCCGACAGGGGGCAATGAGCAGTTCTTC CSVEPPTGGNEQFF
NA NA TRBJ1-3 TRBV6-5 15 TGTGCCAGCAGGAATACAGGGTCTCAAGGAAACACCATATATTTT CASRNTGSQGNTIYF
TRBD1 NA TRBJ2-1 TRBV18 14 TGTGCCAGCTCGCTGGGACAGGGGGTTAATGAGCAGTTCTTC CASSLGQGVNEQFF
TRBD1 NA TRBJ1-6 TRBV18 13 TGTGCCAGCTCCCGGGACAGCAATTCACCCCTCCACTTT CASSRDSNSPLHF
TRBD1 NA TRBJ1-1 TRBV6-7 15 TGTGCCAGCAGTTACTGCACAGGGGGTAACACTGAAGCTTTCTTT CASSYCTGGNTEAFF
NA few TRBJ2-5 TRBV7-3 12 TGTGCCAGCAGCTTTTACGGGGAGACCCAGTACTTC CASSFYGETQYF
TRBD1 NA TRBJ1-1 TRBV28 14 TGTGCCAGCAGTCTTGGACAGGGACAAACTGAAGCTTTCTTT CASSLGQGQTEAFF
TRBD1 once TRBJ2-1 TRBV24-1 19 TGTGCCACCAGTGAACCTTCGGCCACAGGGGGCCCTCTCGGGAATGGGCAGTTCTTC CATSEPSATGGPLGNGQFF
NA NA TRBJ1-2 TRBV19 17 TGTGCCAGTAAGAGACGACCACAGGGTTCGGGCCACTATGGCTACACCTTC CASKRRPQGSGHYGYTF
TRBD1 NA TRBJ2-1 TRBV11-1 12 TGTGCCAGCAGCTCACCGGACAGGGGGAAGTTCTTC CASSSPDRGKFF
TRBD1 NA TRBJ1-5 TRBV6-6 17 TGTGCCAGCAGTCCTATGGGGGGACAGGAGAGCAATCAGCCCCAGCATTTT CASSPMGGQESNQPQHF
TRBD2 NA TRBJ2-1 TRBV7-8 17 TGTGCCAGCAGCGGACTAGCGGGCCTTAGCTCCTACAATGAGCAGTTCTTC CASSGLAGLSSYNEQFF
NA NA TRBJ1-1 TRBV5-1 15 TGCGCCAGCAGCTCGAGACCCAATGAGGGCACTGAAGCTTTCTTT CASSSRPNEGTEAFF
NA NA TRBJ1-2 TRBV19 13 TGTGCCAGTAGTAAACAGGTCTACTATGGCTACACCTTC CASSKQVYYGYTF
TRBD2 NA TRBJ2-7 TRBV10-3 15 TGTGCCATCAGTGAGAAGGCTAGCGGGAGTTCCGAGCAGTACTTC CAISEKASGSSEQYF
NA NA TRBJ2-7 TRBV11-2 17 TGTGCCAGCAGCTTAGGTCCCGGGACTGGGGGTTTGAAAGAGCAGTACTTC CASSLGPGTGGLKEQYF
NA NA TRBJ2-2 TRBV12-3/TRBV12-4 13 TGTGCCAGCAGTTTTCGGCGGGCCGGGGAGCTGTTTTTT CASSFRRAGELFF
NA NA TRBJ2-3 TRBV9 15 TGTGCCAGCGCGCGGAAGACAGTTTTTACAGATACGCAGTATTTT CASARKTVFTDTQYF
TRBD2 NA TRBJ2-7 TRBV27 16 TGTGCCAGCAGTTTATGGCGGGGGGTCCCCCCCTACGAGCAGTACTTC CASSLWRGVPPYEQYF
NA NA TRBJ2-1 TRBV21-1 14 TGTGCCAGCAGCAAAGACAGCTCCTACAATGAGCAGTTCTTC CASSKDSSYNEQFF